Following are 31 T cell receptor beta chains from one sample sequenced in a study of CD8 T cells in Susac syndrome (dated by TCRdb to about 2019). Library preparation was by the immunoSEQ multiplex PCR assay. RNA was extracted with the RNeasy kit and about 0.5 to 1 ug was reverse transcribed using random hexamers. In-frame beta chains were kept once TCRdb had trimmed the public reads at Q25 with fastp and called clones with MiXCR. All rows with the same CDR3 protein become a single entry with the most common DNA and genes. A total of 120,000 or so distinct CDR3 sequences appear in this sample, around 94% of them only once. Clones ranked in the top ten supply around 0.2% of the sample. The sequenced sample was CD8+ T cells from PBMCs. Every receptor here comes from a human donor with Susac syndrome.

This chain uses TRBV7-3 with TRBJ2-5; 8 bases align to TRBD2. The ends lost 2 bases at V and 1 base at J; junction bases unmatched: 3. Per germline, CDR1 SGHTA and CDR2 FQGTGA. This CDR3 has 15 residues. CDR3 residues: CASSLLAGGQETQYF. DNA of the CDR3: TGTGCCAGCAGCTTACTCGCGGGGGGCCAAGAGACCCAGTACTTC.

The V gene is TRBV7-8, the J gene TRBJ2-3, with 11 bases aligning to TRBD2. Germline V lookup: CDR1 SGHVS, CDR2 FQNEAQ. The CDR3 length is 16 residues. Trimming cost V 5 bases and J 2 bases; bases outside gene matches: 6. The CDR3 DNA follows: TGTGCCAGCAGCGACAAACTAGCGGGGGTCACAGATACGCAGTATTTT. Its translation: CASSDKLAGVTDTQYF.

The genes are TRBV7-9 and TRBJ2-5, with D unclear. CDR3 length equals 15 residues. The V end was cut by 2 bases, the J end by 1 base, with 11 bases between. Germline V gene data show CDR1 as SEHNR and CDR2 as FQNEAQ (reference sequence). The CDR3 nucleotides read TGTGCCAGCAGCTTACCCCCATGGAGCCAAGAGACCCAGTACTTC. This translates into CASSLPPWSQETQYF.

The chain has TRBV5-8 and TRBJ1-5; no firm D call. The germline V gene encodes CDR1 SGHTS and CDR2 YDEGEE. Trimming pared 6 bases from V and 0 bases from J, leaving 13 bases between. The CDR3 length is 15 residues. The CDR3 nucleotides are TGTGCCAGCACTTTATCTGGGTTTAGCAATCAGCCCCAGCATTTT. Its protein is CASTLSGFSNQPQHF.

J is TRBJ2-2 and V is TRBV3-1, with unresolved D. The V gene's germline CDR1 is LGHDT and CDR2 YNNKEL (reference sequence). With 0 bases removed from V and 1 base from J, the gap between germline ends came to 9 bases. There are 16 residues in the CDR3. CDR3 nucleotides: TGTGCCAGCAGCCAAGATTGGCACGAGAACACCGGGGAGCTGTTTTTT. It yields the protein CASSQDWHENTGELFF.

The J gene is TRBJ1-1, the V gene TRBV27; 8 bases are a match to TRBD1. CDR1 and CDR2 from the germline V gene are MNHEY and SMNVEV (reference sequence). J gave up 11 bases and V 7 bases, and 9 bases lay outside the gene matches. The CDR3 sequence is 12 residues long. DNA of the CDR3: TGTGCCAGCATTGGCCAGGGGGCGACGGCTTTCTTT. Residues: CASIGQGATAFF.

V usage is TRBV4-1 and J usage is TRBJ1-5, with unresolved D. V dropped 8 bases and J dropped 7 bases, with 9 bases sitting between them. In germline, CDR1 is MGHRA, CDR2 YSYEKL. The CDR3 spans 11 residues. This CDR3 reads CASGPGQPQHF. In DNA, the CDR3 is TGCGCCAGCGGCCCGGGACAGCCCCAGCATTTT.

The rearrangement joins TRBV30 to TRBJ1-4; D ambiguous. CDR1 and CDR2 (germline): GTSNPN, SVGIG (reference sequence). This CDR3 has 12 amino acids. Trimming took 2 bases from V and 12 from J, leaving 13 bases between them. CDR3: CAWSWGDGELFF. CDR3 nucleotides: TGTGCCTGGAGTTGGGGAGACGGGGAACTGTTTTTT.

This chain uses TRBV7-9 with TRBJ2-5; D might be TRBD1 (5 bases). The CDR3 sequence is 16 residues long. The V end was cut by 0 bases, the J end by 0 bases, with 11 bases between. CDR1 is SEHNR and CDR2 is FQNEAQ in the germline V gene (reference sequence). The DNA of the CDR3 is TGTGCCAGCAGCTTAGCAGGGGAAATCGACCAAGAGACCCAGTACTTC. Its protein is CASSLAGEIDQETQYF.

DNA of the CDR3: TGTGCCAGCAGTTTAGGGGGGCATTCAGAGACCCAGTACTTC. Translated: CASSLGGHSETQYF. This chain links TRBV12-3 or TRBV12-4 with TRBJ2-5; D might be TRBD1 (6 bases). V lost 1 base to trimming and J lost 4 bases, with 10 bases between them. The CDR3 spans 14 residues.

Only one count was recorded for this clonotype. The CDR3: CATSEVINTDTQYF. CDR3 coding DNA: TGTGCCACCAGTGAGGTCATAAACACAGATACGCAGTATTTT. The V and J genes are TRBV24-1 and TRBJ2-3, with D unclear. Germline CDR1 and CDR2: KGHDR and SFDVKD. This CDR3 comprises 14 residues. The V end was cut by 4 bases, the J end by 2 bases, with 9 bases between.

The chain is built from TRBV20-1 and TRBJ2-3, with 7 bases fitting TRBD2. Germline assignment: CDR1 DFQATT and CDR2 SNEGSKA (reference sequence). CDR3 size: 14 residues. J was trimmed by 0 bases and V by 0 bases; bases with no gene match: 0. The CDR3 loop is CSAREAGSTDTQYF. DNA of the CDR3: TGCAGTGCTAGAGAAGCGGGAAGCACAGATACGCAGTATTTT.

The rearrangement uses TRBV29-1 and TRBJ1-2; possible D gene TRBD1, 6 bases. Germline-derived CDR1 and CDR2 are SQVTM and ANQGSEA. Deletions cut 2 bases from V and 0 bases from J, with 10 bases between. This CDR3 is 14 amino acids long. The CDR3 DNA reads TGCAGCGTTGAATGGGACACCACTAACTATGGCTACACCTTC. This codes for CSVEWDTTNYGYTF. Complete variable domain (other parts from reference TRBV29-1 and TRBJ1-2): SAVISQKPSRDICQRGTSLTIQCQVDSQVTMMFWYRQQPGQSLTLIATANQGSEATYESGFVIDKFPISRPNLTFSTLTVSNMSPEDSSIYLCSVEWDTTNYGYTFGSGTRLTVV.

The genes are TRBV20-1 and TRBJ2-7; maybe TRBD1 (6 bases). V lost 0 bases and J 2 bases, leaving 17 bases between the germline ends. CDR1 is DFQATT and CDR2 is SNEGSKA in the germline V gene (reference sequence). This CDR3 comprises 16 residues. DNA of the CDR3: TGCAGTGCTAGAGATCTTTGGAATGGGACACCCTACGAGCAGTACTTC. It codes for CSARDLWNGTPYEQYF.

The rearrangement links TRBV7-2 to TRBJ2-7; 13 bases agree with TRBD2. The CDR3 length is 16 residues. The V gene end was trimmed by 2 bases and the J gene end by 6 bases; junction bases not matched to a gene: 7. Per the germline V gene, CDR1 is SGHTA and CDR2 is FQGNSA. CDR3 coding DNA: TGTGCCAGCAGCTTACCGGGACTAGCGGGACGGGGCGAGCAGTACTTC. It translates to CASSLPGLAGRGEQYF. Full variable domain (outside the CDR3, taken from reference TRBV7-2 and TRBJ2-7): GAGVSQSPSNKVTEKGKDVELRCDPISGHTALYWYRQSLGQGLEFLIYFQGNSAPDKSGLPSDRFSAERTGGSVSTLTIQRTQQEDSAVYLCASSLPGLAGRGEQYFGPGTRLTVT.

The CDR3 DNA follows: TGTGCCAGCAGCACCTACCACAGGGGATTGAACACTGAAGCTTTCTTT. Its translation is CASSTYHRGLNTEAFF. The chain recombines TRBV5-4 with TRBJ1-1; 7 bases match TRBD1. The germline CDR1 and CDR2 sequences are SGHNT and YYREEE (reference sequence). This CDR3 is 16 amino acids long. V lost 4 bases to trimming and J lost 0 bases; unmatched junction nucleotides: 9.

The rearrangement links TRBV28 to TRBJ2-5; a weak D match, TRBD2 (6 bases). This CDR3 contains 15 residues. Trimming removed 5 bases at V and 3 bases at J, with 16 bases between. Germline-derived CDR1 and CDR2 are MDHEN and SYDVKM. The CDR3: CASSRSGEVEETQYF. DNA of the CDR3: TGTGCCAGCAGTCGCTCCGGGGAGGTCGAAGAGACCCAGTACTTC. The complete variable domain, with remaining parts taken from reference TRBV28 and TRBJ2-5, reads DVKVTQSSRYLVKRTGEKVFLECVQDMDHENMFWYRQDPGLGLRLIYFSYDVKMKEKGDIPEGYSVSREKKERFSLILESASTNQTSMYLCASSRSGEVEETQYFGPGTRLLVL.

V gene TRBV7-2 combines with J gene TRBJ2-3, with 9 bases that match TRBD2. Germline values: CDR1 SGHTA, CDR2 FQGNSA. J gave up 2 bases and V 8 bases, and 11 bases lay outside the gene matches. The CDR3 length is 16 residues. The CDR3 here is CASVSGTSPYTDTQYF. CDR3 nucleotide sequence: TGTGCCAGCGTTTCCGGGACTAGCCCCTACACAGATACGCAGTATTTT.

This clonotype showed up just once. J is TRBJ2-1 and V is TRBV25-1; D ambiguous. V was shortened by 4 bases and J by 5 bases, with 3 bases between the two germline ends. This CDR3 spans 11 amino acids. Germline assignment: CDR1 MGHDK and CDR2 SYGVNS. The CDR3: CASSVNNEQFF. DNA of the CDR3: TGTGCCAGCAGTGTTAACAATGAGCAGTTCTTC.

The chain couples TRBV20-1 to TRBJ1-2; TRBD1 matches at 8 bases. Germline loops: CDR1 DFQATT, CDR2 SNEGSKA (reference sequence). With V trimmed by 3 bases and J by 0 bases, 9 bases remained unmatched. The CDR3 runs 16 residues. The CDR3 region has the DNA TGCAGTGCTAGCGGGGACAGGCAAATAGCTAACTATGGCTACACCTTC. Translated: CSASGDRQIANYGYTF.

The rearrangement joins TRBV14 to TRBJ2-7; 8 bases are a match to TRBD1. This CDR3 comprises 14 residues. The germline V gene has CDR1 SGHDN and CDR2 FVKESK. Germline trimming cut 4 bases from V and 1 base from J; bases unmatched to any gene: 3. This CDR3 reads CASSRTGWSYEQYF. CDR3 nucleotide sequence: TGTGCCAGCAGCCGGACAGGGTGGTCCTACGAGCAGTACTTC.

V usage is TRBV28 and J usage is TRBJ2-2, with 7 nucleotides matching TRBD2. Germline CDR1 MDHEN, CDR2 SYDVKM. The CDR3 runs 14 residues. The J segment lost 1 base and the V segment lost 9 bases, leaving 5 bases of the junction unmatched. CDR3 protein: CASFPGGNTGELFF. CDR3 bases: TGTGCCAGTTTCCCGGGGGGGAACACCGGGGAGCTGTTTTTT.

This sequence joins TRBV25-1 and TRBJ1-1; possible D gene TRBD1, 6 bases. CDR3 length: 17 residues. Germline CDR1 is MGHDK and CDR2 is SYGVNS. Trimming shortened V by 3 bases and J by 7 bases, and 24 bases separated the two germline ends. Written as DNA, the CDR3 is TGTGCCAGCAGTGACCAACGGCCAACCGGGACACCTTATGAAGCTTTCTTT. Translation: CASSDQRPTGTPYEAFF. The variable domain in full, with the rest retrieved from reference TRBV25-1 and TRBJ1-1, is EADIYQTPRYLVIGTGKKITLECSQTMGHDKMYWYQQDPGMELHLIHYSYGVNSTEKGDLSSESTVSRIRTEHFPLTLESARPSHTSQYLCASSDQRPTGTPYEAFFGQGTRLTVV.

This clonotype was observed a handful of times. The chain carries TRBV29-1 and TRBJ2-2; 9 bases align to TRBD1. Germline CDR1 and CDR2: SQVTM and ANQGSEA. The length of the CDR3 is 14 residues. V gave up 3 bases and J gave up 3 bases; unmatched junction bases: 2. The CDR3 is CSVERTGDTGELFF. The CDR3, as DNA: TGCAGCGTTGAGAGGACAGGGGACACCGGGGAGCTGTTTTTT.

This chain joins TRBV30 and TRBJ1-3; D is unclear. Trimming cost V 1 base and J 1 base, with 8 bases left between them. Germline CDR1 and CDR2: GTSNPN and SVGIG (reference sequence). The CDR3 spans 14 residues. The CDR3 coding sequence is TGTGCCTGGAGTGCGTCCTCTTCTGGAAACACCATATATTTT. Translating it yields CAWSASSSGNTIYF.

The rearrangement uses TRBV29-1 and TRBJ1-2; D gene ambiguous. The CDR3 spans 11 residues. V lost 6 bases, J lost 2 bases, and 7 bases lay in between. The V gene's germline CDR1 is SQVTM and CDR2 ANQGSEA. CDR3 in amino acids: CSVRANYGYTF. The DNA of the CDR3 is TGCAGCGTAAGGGCCAACTATGGCTACACCTTC.

The chain recombines TRBV6-5 with TRBJ1-5; D ambiguous. V was shortened by 2 bases and J by 4 bases, with 18 bases between the two germline ends. Germline-derived CDR1 and CDR2 are MNHEY and SVGAGI. The CDR3 totals 17 residues. The CDR3 region is CASSYEGRPGGNQPQHF. CDR3 nucleotides: TGTGCCAGCAGTTACGAAGGGCGGCCCGGAGGGAATCAGCCCCAGCATTTT.

This clonotype was seen a handful of times. The V and J genes are TRBV19 and TRBJ2-7; tentative D call: TRBD1 (6 bases). From germline, CDR1 is LNHDA and CDR2 SQIVND (reference sequence). The CDR3 spans 14 residues. The V gene lost 3 bases and the J gene lost 0 bases, with 9 bases spanning the gap. The CDR3 sequence: CASSMQGSSYEQYF. The CDR3 nucleotides read TGTGCCAGTAGTATGCAGGGGAGCTCCTACGAGCAGTACTTC.

The chain links TRBV3-1 to TRBJ1-5, with D tentatively TRBD1 (5 bases). Germline values: CDR1 LGHDT, CDR2 YNNKEL (reference sequence). This CDR3 has 15 residues. V was pared by 0 bases and J by 4 bases, with 10 bases between. Here the CDR3 reads CASSQEPGGNQPQHF. DNA of the CDR3: TGTGCCAGCAGCCAAGAACCTGGGGGTAATCAGCCCCAGCATTTT.

The chain links TRBV24-1 to TRBJ2-1; D unresolved. The germline V gene has CDR1 KGHDR and CDR2 SFDVKD. The length of the CDR3 is 15 residues. V gave up 11 bases and J gave up 9 bases, with 25 bases separating them. The CDR3 loop is CANRPMALLATEQFF. Written as DNA, the CDR3 is TGTGCCAATCGCCCAATGGCCCTGCTGGCGACTGAGCAGTTCTTC.

This clonotype occurred a few times. The gene calls are TRBV6-2 or TRBV6-3 and TRBJ1-1, with TRBD1 as a possible D gene (6 bases). V was clipped by 0 bases and J by 8 bases, with 10 bases between them. The germline CDR1 and CDR2 sequences are MNHEY and SVGEGT. This CDR3 is 13 amino acids long. CDR3 coding DNA: TGTGCCAGCAGTTACTCGGGACAAGTCGAAGCTTTCTTT. Protein sequence: CASSYSGQVEAFF.